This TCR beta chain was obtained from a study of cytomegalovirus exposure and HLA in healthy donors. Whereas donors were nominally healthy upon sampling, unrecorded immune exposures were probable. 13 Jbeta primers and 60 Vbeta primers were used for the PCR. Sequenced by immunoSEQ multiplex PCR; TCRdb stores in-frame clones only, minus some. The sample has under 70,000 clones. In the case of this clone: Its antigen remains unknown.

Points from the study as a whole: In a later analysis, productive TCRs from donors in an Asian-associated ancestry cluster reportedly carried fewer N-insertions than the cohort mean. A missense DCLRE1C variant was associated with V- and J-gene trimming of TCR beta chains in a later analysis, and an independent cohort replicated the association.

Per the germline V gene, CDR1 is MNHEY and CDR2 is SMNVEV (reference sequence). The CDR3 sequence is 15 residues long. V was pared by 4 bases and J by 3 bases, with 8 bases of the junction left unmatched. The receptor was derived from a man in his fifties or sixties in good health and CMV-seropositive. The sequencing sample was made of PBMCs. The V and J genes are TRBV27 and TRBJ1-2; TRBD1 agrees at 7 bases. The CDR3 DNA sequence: TGTGCCAGCAGTTCCACAGGGGTTGAGGACTATGGCTACACCTTC. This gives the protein CASSSTGVEDYGYTF.